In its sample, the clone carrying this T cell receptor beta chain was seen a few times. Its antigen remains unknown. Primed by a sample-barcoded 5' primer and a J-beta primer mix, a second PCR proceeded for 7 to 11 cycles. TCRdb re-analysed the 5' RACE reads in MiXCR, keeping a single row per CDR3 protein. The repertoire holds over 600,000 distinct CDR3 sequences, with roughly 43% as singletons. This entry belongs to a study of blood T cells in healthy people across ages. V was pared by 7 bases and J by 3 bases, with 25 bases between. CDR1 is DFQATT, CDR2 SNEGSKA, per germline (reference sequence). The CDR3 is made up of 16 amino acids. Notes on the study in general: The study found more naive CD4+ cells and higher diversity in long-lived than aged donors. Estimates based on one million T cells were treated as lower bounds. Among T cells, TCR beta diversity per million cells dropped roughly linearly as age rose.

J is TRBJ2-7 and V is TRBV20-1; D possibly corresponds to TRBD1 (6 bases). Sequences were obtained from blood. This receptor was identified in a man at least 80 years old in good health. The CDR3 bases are TGCAGTGGCGTCCAAGGCAGCCAGGGGCTCAACTACGAGCAGTACTTC. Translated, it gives CSGVQGSQGLNYEQYF.